This TCR beta chain derives from a study of Ad26.COV2.S vaccination and SARS-CoV-2 variants. Broader study findings: Substantial post-vaccination breadth of spike-specific CD8+ and CD4+ T cell responses was reported.

Clones were sequenced by immunoSEQ multiplex PCR, and TCRdb holds only the in-frame ones, with some missing. In the table there are more than 300,000 clones, around 89% of which are singletons. As for treatment: around 19 received Ad26.COV2.S at low or high dose, single or two shots; 5 received placebo; per-sample allocation not given. Repertoires come from day 63 after the first vaccine or placebo injection. Donation came from an adult in Boston who was aged 18-55 years. A remark on this clone: No antigen is known for it.

The sequence came from a person aged 18-65 years who received the Ad26.COV2.S COVID-19 vaccine or a placebo. The sample consisted of peripheral blood, taken in a trial of Ad26.COV2.S vaccine versus placebo.

CDR3: CAISGTSGSYEQFF. CDR3 bases: TGTGCCATCAGTGGCACTAGCGGGAGTTATGAGCAGTTCTTC. The V and J genes are TRBV10-3 and TRBJ2-1; 11 bases agree with TRBD2. Germline values: CDR1 ENHRY, CDR2 SYGVKD. The CDR3 is 14 residues long. Trimming at V came to 4 bases and at J to 8 bases, leaving 4 bases not matched to a gene.